This TCR beta chain stems from a study of cytomegalovirus exposure and HLA in healthy donors. Turning to the study itself: From HLA-typed donors, an early data release held roughly 89 million unique TCRs. Study-wide findings and caveats: TCR beta chain V- and J-gene trimming was linked, in a later analysis, to a missense variant in DCLRE1C. Only CMV serostatus was available as immune exposure information.

With respect to this clone: Its specificity is not known.

V lost 1 base and J lost 0, with 12 bases in between. The CDR3 contains 16 residues. Looked up from germline, CDR1 is LGHNA and CDR2 is YSLEER. PCR primers comprised 60 Vbeta and 13 Jbeta primers. Clones were sequenced by immunoSEQ multiplex PCR, and TCRdb holds only the in-frame ones, with some missing. The sample contains 150,000 or so clones, roughly 83% of which appear only once. The genes are TRBV4-3 and TRBJ1-1, with no clear D. Specimen: PBMCs. The TCR comes from a man aged 30 to 45 in good health and CMV-seronegative. The CDR3 coding sequence is TGCGCCAGCAGCCAAGGGCCCTCAGGCCTGAACACTGAAGCTTTCTTT. Amino acid sequence: CASSQGPSGLNTEAFF.